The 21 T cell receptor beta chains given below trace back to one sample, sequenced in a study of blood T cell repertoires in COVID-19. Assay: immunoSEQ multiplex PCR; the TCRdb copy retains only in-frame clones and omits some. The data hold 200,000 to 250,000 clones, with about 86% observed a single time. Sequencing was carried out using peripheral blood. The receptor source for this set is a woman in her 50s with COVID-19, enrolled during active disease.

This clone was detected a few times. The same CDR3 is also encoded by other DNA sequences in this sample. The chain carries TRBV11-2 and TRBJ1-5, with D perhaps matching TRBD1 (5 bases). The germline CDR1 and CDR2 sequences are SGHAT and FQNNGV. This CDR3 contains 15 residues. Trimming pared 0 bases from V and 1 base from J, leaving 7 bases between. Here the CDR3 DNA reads TGTGCCAGCAGCTTAGAGGCAGGGAGCAATCAGCCCCAGCATTTT. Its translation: CASSLEAGSNQPQHF.

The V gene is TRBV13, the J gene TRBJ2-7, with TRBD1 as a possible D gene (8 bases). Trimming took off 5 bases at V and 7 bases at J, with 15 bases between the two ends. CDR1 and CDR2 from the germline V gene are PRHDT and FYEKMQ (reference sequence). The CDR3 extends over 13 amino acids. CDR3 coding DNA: TGTGCCAGCAGCCGAATACAGGGGGGGGAGCAGTACTTC. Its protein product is CASSRIQGGEQYF.

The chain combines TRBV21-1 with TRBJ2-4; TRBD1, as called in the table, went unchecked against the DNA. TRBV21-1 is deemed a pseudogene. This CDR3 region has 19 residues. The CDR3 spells CASSKVERQGRLAKNIQYF. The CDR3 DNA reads TGTGCCAGCAGCAAAGTGGAGAGACAGGGCCGTCTAGCCAAAAACATTCAGTACTTC.

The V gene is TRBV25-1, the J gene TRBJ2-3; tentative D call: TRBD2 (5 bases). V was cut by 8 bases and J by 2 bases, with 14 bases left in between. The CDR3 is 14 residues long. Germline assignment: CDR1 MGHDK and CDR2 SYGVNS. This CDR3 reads CASSSADHTDTQYF. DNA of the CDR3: TGTGCCAGCTCCTCAGCGGATCACACAGATACGCAGTATTTT.

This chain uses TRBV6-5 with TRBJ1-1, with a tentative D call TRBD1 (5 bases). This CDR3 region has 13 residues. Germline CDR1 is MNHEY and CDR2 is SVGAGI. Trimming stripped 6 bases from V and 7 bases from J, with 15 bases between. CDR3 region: CASSPRDLIEAFF. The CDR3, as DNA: TGTGCCAGCAGCCCCAGGGATCTGATTGAAGCTTTCTTT.

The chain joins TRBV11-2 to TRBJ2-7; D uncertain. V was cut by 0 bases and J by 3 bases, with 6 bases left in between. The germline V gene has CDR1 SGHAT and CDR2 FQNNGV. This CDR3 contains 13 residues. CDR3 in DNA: TGTGCCAGCAGCTTAGAAGCGTACTACGAGCAGTACGTC. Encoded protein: CASSLEAYYEQYV.

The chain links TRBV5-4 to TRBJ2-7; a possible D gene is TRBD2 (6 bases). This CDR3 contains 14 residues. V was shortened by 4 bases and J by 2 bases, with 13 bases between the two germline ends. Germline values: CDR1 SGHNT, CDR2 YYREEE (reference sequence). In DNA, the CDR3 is TGTGCCAGCAGCCCCGGGGGAAAAGCCTACGAGCAGTACGTC. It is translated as CASSPGGKAYEQYV.

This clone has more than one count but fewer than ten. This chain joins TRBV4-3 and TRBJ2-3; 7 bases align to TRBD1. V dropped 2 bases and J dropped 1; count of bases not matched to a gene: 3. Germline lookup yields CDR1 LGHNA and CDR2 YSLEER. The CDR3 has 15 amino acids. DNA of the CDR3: TGCGCCAGCAGCCAAACAGGGGCGGGCACAGATACGCAGTATTTT. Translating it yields CASSQTGAGTDTQYF.

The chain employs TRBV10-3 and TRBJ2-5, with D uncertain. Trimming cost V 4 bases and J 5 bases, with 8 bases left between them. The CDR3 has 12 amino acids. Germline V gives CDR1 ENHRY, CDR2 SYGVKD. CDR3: CAISVNPETQYF. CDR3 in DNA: TGTGCCATCAGTGTAAATCCGGAGACCCAGTACTTC.

The CDR3 sequence is CASSYSRGTSVAGNTIYF. In DNA form, the CDR3 reads TGTGCCAGCAGTTACTCAAGGGGGACCTCCGTCGCTGGAAACACCATATATTTT. The gene calls are TRBV6-2 or TRBV6-3 and TRBJ1-3, with D possibly TRBD1 on 6 matching bases. V shed 0 bases and J shed 2 bases, with 17 bases lying between them. Germline-derived CDR1 and CDR2 are MNHEY and SVGEGT. The CDR3 has 18 amino acids.

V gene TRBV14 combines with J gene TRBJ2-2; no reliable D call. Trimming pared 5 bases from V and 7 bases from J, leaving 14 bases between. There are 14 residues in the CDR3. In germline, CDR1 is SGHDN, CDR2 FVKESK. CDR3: CASSDWQAVGELFF. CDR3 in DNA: TGTGCCAGCAGCGATTGGCAGGCTGTCGGGGAGCTGTTTTTT.

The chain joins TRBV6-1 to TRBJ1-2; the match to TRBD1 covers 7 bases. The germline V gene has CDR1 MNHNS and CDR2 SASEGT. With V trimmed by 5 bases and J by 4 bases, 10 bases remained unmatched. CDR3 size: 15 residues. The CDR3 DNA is TGTGCCAGCAGTCCCACAGGGGCGTCTTCCTATGGCTACACCTTC. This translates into CASSPTGASSYGYTF.

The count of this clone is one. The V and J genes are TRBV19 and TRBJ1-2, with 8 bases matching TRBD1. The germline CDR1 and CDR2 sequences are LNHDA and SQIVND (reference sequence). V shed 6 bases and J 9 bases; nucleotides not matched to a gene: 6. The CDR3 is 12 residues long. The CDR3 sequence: CASRSTGDSYTF. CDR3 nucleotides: TGTGCCAGTAGGTCGACAGGGGACAGCTACACCTTC.

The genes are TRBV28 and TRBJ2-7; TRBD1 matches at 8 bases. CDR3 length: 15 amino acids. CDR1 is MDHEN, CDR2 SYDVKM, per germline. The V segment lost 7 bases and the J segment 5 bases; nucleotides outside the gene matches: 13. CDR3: CASTVLGQGRDEQYF. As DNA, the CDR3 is TGTGCCAGCACTGTGCTCGGACAGGGTAGAGACGAGCAGTACTTC. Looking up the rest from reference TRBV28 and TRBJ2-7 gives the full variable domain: DVKVTQSSRYLVKRTGEKVFLECVQDMDHENMFWYRQDPGLGLRLIYFSYDVKMKEKGDIPEGYSVSREKKERFSLILESASTNQTSMYLCASTVLGQGRDEQYFGPGTRLTVT.

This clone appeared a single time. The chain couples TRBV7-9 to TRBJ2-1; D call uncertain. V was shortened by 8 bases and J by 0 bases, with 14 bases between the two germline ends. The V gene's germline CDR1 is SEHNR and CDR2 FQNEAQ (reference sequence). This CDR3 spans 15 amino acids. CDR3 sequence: CASVPGSSSYNEQFF. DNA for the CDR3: TGTGCCAGCGTCCCCGGATCTAGCTCCTACAATGAGCAGTTCTTC. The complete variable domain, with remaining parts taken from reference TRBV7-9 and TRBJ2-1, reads DTGVSQNPRHKITKRGQNVTFRCDPISEHNRLYWYRQTLGQGPEFLTYFQNEAQLEKSRLLSDRFSAERPKGSFSTLEIQRTEQGDSAMYLCASVPGSSSYNEQFFGPGTRLTVL.

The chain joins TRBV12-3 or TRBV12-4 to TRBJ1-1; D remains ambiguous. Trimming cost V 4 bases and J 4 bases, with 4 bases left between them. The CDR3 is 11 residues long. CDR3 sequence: CASSYSTEAFF. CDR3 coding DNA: TGTGCCAGCAGTTACTCCACTGAAGCTTTCTTT.

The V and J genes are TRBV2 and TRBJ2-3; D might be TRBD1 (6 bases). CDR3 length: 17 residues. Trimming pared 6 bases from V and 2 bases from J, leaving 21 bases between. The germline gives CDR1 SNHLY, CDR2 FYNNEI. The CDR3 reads CASRAWGTLPYTDTQYF. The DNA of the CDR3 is TGTGCCAGCAGGGCCTGGGGGACACTCCCATACACAGATACGCAGTATTTT.

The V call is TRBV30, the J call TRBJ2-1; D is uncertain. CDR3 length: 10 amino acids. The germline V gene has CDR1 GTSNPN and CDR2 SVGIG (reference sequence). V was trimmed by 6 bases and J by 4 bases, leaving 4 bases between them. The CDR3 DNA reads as TGTGCCTGTCAATACAATGAGCAGTTCTTC. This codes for CACQYNEQFF.

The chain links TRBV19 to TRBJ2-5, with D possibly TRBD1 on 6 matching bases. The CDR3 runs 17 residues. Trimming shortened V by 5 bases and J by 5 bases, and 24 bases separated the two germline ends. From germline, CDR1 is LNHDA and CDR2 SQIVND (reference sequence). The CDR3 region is CASSLRTGMQGGETQYF. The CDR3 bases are TGTGCCAGTAGTCTCCGCACAGGGATGCAAGGCGGGGAGACCCAGTACTTC.

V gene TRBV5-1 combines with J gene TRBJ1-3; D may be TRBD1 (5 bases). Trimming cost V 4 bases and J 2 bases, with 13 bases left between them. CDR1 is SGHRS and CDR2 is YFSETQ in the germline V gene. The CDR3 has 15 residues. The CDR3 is CASSPEGVAGNTIYF. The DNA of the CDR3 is TGCGCCAGCAGCCCGGAAGGGGTAGCTGGAAACACCATATATTTT.

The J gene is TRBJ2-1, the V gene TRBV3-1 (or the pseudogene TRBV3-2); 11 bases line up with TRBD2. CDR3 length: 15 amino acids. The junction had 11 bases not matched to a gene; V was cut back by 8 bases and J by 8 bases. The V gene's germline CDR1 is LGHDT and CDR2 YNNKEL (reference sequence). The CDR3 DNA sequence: TGTGCCAGCGGCGTAGCGGGGGGGCTTACCCATGAGCAGTTCTTC. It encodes CASGVAGGLTHEQFF.